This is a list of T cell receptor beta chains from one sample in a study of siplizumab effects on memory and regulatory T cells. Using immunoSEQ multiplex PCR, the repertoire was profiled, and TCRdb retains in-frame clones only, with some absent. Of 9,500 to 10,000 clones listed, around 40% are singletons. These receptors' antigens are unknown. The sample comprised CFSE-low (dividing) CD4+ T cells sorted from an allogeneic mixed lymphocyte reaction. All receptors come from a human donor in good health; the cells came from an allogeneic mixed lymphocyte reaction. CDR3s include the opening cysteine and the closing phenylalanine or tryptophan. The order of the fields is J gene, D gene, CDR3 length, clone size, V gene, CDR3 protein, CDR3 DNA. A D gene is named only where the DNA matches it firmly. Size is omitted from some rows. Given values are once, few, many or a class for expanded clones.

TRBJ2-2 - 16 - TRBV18 CASSPWLQRNTGELFF TGTGCCAGCTCACCATGGCTTCAGCGGAACACCGGGGAGCTGTTTTTT
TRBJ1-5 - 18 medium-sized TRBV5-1 CASSLKASRGHGNQPQHF TGCGCCAGCAGCTTGAAGGCCTCGAGGGGCCATGGCAATCAGCCCCAGCATTTT
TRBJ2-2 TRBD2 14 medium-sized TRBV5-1 CASSPSGNDGELFF TGCGCCAGCAGCCCCAGCGGGAACGACGGGGAGCTGTTTTTT
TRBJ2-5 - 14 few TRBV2 CASCRDGGWETQYF TGTGCCAGCTGCCGGGACGGCGGGTGGGAGACCCAGTACTTC
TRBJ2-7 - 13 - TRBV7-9 CASSLTATYEQYF TGTGCCAGCAGCTTGACAGCCACCTACGAGCAGTACTTC
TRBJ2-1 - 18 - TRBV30 CAWSGNRAVVSYYNEQFF TGTGCCTGGAGTGGGAACAGGGCAGTCGTCAGTTACTACAATGAGCAGTTCTTC
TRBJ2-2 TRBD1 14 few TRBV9 CASSGQGAAGELFF TGTGCCAGCAGCGGACAGGGGGCGGCCGGGGAGCTGTTTTTT
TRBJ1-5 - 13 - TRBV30 CAWSDGSNQPQHF TGTGCCTGGAGTGACGGGAGCAATCAGCCCCAGCATTTT
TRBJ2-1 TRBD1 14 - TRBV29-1 CSVRGTGGNNEQFF TGCAGCGTTCGAGGGACAGGGGGTAACAATGAGCAGTTCTTC
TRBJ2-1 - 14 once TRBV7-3 CASSLAPAWGEQFF TGTGCCAGCAGTTTAGCGCCTGCGTGGGGTGAGCAGTTCTTC
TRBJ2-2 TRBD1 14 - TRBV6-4 CASSEQGAPGELFF TGTGCCAGCAGTGAACAGGGGGCCCCCGGGGAGCTGTTTTTT
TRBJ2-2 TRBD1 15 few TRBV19 CASSMDRGFTGELFF TGTGCCAGTAGTATGGACAGGGGCTTCACCGGGGAGCTGTTTTTT
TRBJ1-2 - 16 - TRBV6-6 CASSARGASDHYGYTF TGTGCCAGCAGTGCACGGGGGGCCTCGGACCACTATGGCTACACCTTC
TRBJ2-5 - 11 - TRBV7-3 CARVNNRGGYF TGTGCCAGGGTAAACAACCGGGGAGGGTACTTC
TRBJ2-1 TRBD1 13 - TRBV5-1 CASSSDRGNEQFF TGCGCCAGCAGCTCGGACAGGGGGAATGAGCAGTTCTTC
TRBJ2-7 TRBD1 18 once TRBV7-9 CASSEPPGTAQGTYEQYF TGTGCCAGCAGTGAACCACCGGGGACAGCGCAAGGAACCTACGAGCAGTACTTC
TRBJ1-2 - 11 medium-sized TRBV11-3 CASSLGSGYTF TGTGCCAGCAGCTTAGGGTCGGGCTACACCTTC
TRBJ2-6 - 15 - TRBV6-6 CASSQRPGGNKVGPF TGTGCCAGCAGTCAACGGCCAGGTGGGAACAAAGTCGGGCCTTTC
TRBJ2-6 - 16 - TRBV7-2 CASSLVVFPGANVLTF TGTGCCAGCAGCTTAGTTGTTTTCCCTGGGGCCAACGTCCTGACTTTC
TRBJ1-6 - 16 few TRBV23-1 CASSQSRDRGGEPLHF TGCGCCAGCAGTCAATCGAGAGACCGGGGCGGGGAGCCCCTCCACTTT
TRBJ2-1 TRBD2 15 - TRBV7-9 CASSRTSGRYNEQFF TGTGCCAGCAGCCGGACTAGCGGGAGGTACAATGAGCAGTTCTTC
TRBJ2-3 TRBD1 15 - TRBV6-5 CASRPRQGSADTQYF TGTGCCAGCAGGCCTCGACAGGGTTCGGCAGATACGCAGTATTTT
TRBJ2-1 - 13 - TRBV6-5 CASSLESYNEQFF TGTGCCAGCAGTTTGGAGAGCTACAATGAGCAGTTCTTC
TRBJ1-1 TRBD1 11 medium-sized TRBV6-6 CASSLQGTAFF TGTGCCAGCAGTTTACAGGGGACGGCTTTCTTT
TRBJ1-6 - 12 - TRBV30 CAWDRLASPLHF TGTGCCTGGGACAGGCTCGCATCACCCCTCCACTTT
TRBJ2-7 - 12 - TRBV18 CASSPGVGEQYF TGTGCCAGCTCACCAGGGGTAGGCGAGCAGTACTTC
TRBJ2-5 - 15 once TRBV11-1 CASSRTGGGEETQYF TGTGCCAGCAGCCGAACAGGTGGAGGGGAGGAGACCCAGTACTTC
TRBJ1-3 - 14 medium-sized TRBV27 CASRPQGSGNTIYF TGTGCCAGCAGGCCACAGGGTTCGGGAAACACCATATATTTT
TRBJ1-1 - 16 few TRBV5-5 CASSLAGLGVNTEAFF TGTGCCAGCAGCTTGGCAGGGCTGGGCGTGAACACTGAAGCTTTCTTT
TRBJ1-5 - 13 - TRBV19 CASSIQGDQPQHF TGTGCCAGTAGTATCCAGGGCGATCAGCCCCAGCATTTT
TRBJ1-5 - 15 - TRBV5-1 CASSADGGSNQPQHF TGCGCCAGCAGCGCCGATGGGGGAAGCAATCAGCCCCAGCATTTT
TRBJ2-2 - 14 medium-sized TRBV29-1 CSVGSNTNTGELFF TGCAGCGTTGGAAGTAACACGAACACCGGGGAGCTGTTTTTT
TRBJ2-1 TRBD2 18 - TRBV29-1 CSVDHLASGRGGFDEQFF TGCAGCGTTGATCACCTGGCTAGCGGGAGAGGGGGATTCGATGAGCAGTTCTTC
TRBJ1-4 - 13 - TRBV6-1 CASSEFSHEKLFF TGTGCCAGCAGTGAATTCAGTCACGAAAAACTGTTTTTT
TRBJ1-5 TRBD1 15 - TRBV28 CASRTPTGSNQPQHF TGTGCCAGCAGAACTCCGACAGGGTCCAATCAGCCCCAGCATTTT
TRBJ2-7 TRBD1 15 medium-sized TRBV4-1 CASSPGQGVLNEQYF TGCGCCAGCAGCCCTGGACAGGGCGTCTTGAACGAGCAGTACTTC
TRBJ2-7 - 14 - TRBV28 CASSLVGGSYEQYF TGTGCCAGCAGTTTAGTCGGGGGTAGCTACGAGCAGTACTTC
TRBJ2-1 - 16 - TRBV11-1 CASSPSWTASPNEQFF TGTGCCAGCAGCCCCTCCTGGACCGCGTCGCCCAATGAGCAGTTCTTC
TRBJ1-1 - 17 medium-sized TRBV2 CASRGGRPTPMNTEAFF TGTGCCAGCAGGGGGGGCAGGCCGACCCCTATGAACACTGAAGCTTTCTTT
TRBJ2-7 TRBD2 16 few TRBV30 CAWNSKTGGVHGEQYF TGTGCCTGGAACTCCAAAACGGGGGGGGTTCACGGCGAGCAGTACTTC
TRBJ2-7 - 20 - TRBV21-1 CASSKDMTSGRAPGWYEQYF TGTGCCAGCAGCAAAGATATGACTAGCGGGAGGGCCCCGGGGTGGTACGAGCAGTACTTC
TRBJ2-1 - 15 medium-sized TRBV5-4 CASSWGRESRNEQFF TGTGCCAGCAGCTGGGGCCGGGAGTCAAGGAATGAGCAGTTCTTC
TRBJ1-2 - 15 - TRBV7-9 CASSLGPVTAYGYTF TGTGCCAGCAGCTTAGGTCCCGTGACAGCTTATGGCTACACCTTC
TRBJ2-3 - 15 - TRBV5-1 CASSLESRDGDTQYF TGCGCCAGCAGCTTGGAATCCAGGGATGGAGATACGCAGTATTTT
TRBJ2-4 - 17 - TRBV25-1 CASSGAGPALAKNIQYF TGTGCCAGCAGTGGGGCAGGCCCTGCACTAGCCAAAAACATTCAGTACTTC
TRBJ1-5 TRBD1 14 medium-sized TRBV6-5 CASSAQGALQPQHF TGTGCCAGCAGCGCTCAGGGGGCTTTGCAGCCCCAGCATTTT
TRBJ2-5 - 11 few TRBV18 CASSLQETQYF TGTGCCAGCTCACTCCAAGAGACCCAGTACTTC
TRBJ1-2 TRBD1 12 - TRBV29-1 CSERQGVDGYTF TGCAGCGAGAGACAGGGGGTTGATGGCTACACCTTC
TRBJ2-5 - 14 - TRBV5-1 CASSHASPWETQYF TGCGCCAGCAGCCATGCAAGCCCCTGGGAGACCCAGTACTTC
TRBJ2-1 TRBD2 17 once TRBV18 CASSPILRLAGYNEQFF TGTGCCAGCTCACCAATTTTACGACTAGCGGGCTACAATGAGCAGTTCTTC
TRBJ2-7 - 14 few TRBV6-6 CASRGTLGGYEQYF TGTGCCAGCAGGGGGACTCTTGGCGGCTACGAGCAGTACTTC
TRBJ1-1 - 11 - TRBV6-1 CASRYNTEAFF TGTGCCAGCCGCTATAACACTGAAGCTTTCTTT
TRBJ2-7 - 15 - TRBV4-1 CASSQELQGRYEQYF TGTGCCAGCAGCCAAGAATTGCAGGGGAGGTACGAGCAGTACTTC
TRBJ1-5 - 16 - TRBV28 CASNRGQRAGNQPQHF TGTGCCAGCAATCGCGGACAGCGTGCTGGCAATCAGCCCCAGCATTTT
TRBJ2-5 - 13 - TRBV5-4 CASSRGPVETQYF TGTGCCAGCAGCCGAGGACCCGTAGAGACCCAGTACTTC